Described below is a single TCR beta chain sequence and its context. A quantity of 0.5 to 1 ug RNA underwent reverse transcription using random hexamers. The method of amplification for TCR beta CDR3 was immunoSEQ multiplex PCR, covering 54 Vbeta and 13 Jbeta. TCRdb passed the immunoSEQ multiplex PCR reads through MiXCR, listing each CDR3 protein once. This sample carries roughly 180,000 distinct CDR3 sequences, about 95% of them seen once, and the ten largest clones take about 0.1%. Germline lookup yields CDR1 SGHTA and CDR2 FQGNSA. The CDR3 is made up of 16 amino acids. With V trimmed by 0 bases and J by 3 bases, 5 bases remained unmatched. This sample is part of a study of CD8 T cells in Susac syndrome.

Specimen: CD4+ T cells from PBMCs. This chain joins TRBV7-2 and TRBJ2-3; 8 bases line up with TRBD2. The TCR sequence derives from a human donor in good health. CDR3 nucleotides: TGTGCCAGCAGCTTAGCTTTCGGGAGGGGGACAGATACGCAGTATTTT. Protein product: CASSLAFGRGTDTQYF.